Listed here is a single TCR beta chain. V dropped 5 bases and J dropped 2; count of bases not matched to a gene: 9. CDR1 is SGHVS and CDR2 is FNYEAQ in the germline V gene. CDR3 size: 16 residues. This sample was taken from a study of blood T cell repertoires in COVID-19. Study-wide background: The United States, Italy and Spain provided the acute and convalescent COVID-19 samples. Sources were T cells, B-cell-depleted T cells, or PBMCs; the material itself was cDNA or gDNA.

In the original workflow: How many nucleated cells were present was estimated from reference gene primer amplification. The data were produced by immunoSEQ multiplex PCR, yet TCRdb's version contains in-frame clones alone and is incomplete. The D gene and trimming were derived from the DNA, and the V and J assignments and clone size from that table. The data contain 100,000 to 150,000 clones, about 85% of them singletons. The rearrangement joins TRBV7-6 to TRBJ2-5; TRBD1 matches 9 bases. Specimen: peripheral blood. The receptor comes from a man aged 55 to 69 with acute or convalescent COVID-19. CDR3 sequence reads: CASSQVSGTGQETQYF. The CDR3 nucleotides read TGTGCCAGCAGCCAAGTTTCCGGGACAGGGCAAGAGACCCAGTACTTC.